This is a list of T cell receptor beta chains from one sample in a study of identical twins. TCRdb re-called the 5' RACE reads through MiXCR, storing one row per CDR3 protein. The repertoire has about 200,000 distinct CDR3 sequences, 8% to 11% of them found once; the top ten carry over 8%. Sequences were obtained from memory T cells sorted from blood. The origin of the receptors is a man aged 50 or older in good health. Each CDR3 is given with its conserved first and last residue. The order of the fields is V gene, clone size, J gene, D gene, CDR3 DNA, CDR3 protein. D genes are given only for firm matches. For some rows the clone size is stated as once, few or many, or as a class when expanded; others skip it.

TRBV3-1	NA	TRBJ1-3	NA	TGTGCCAGCAGCCGGGGCATTCCGGGCTCTGGAAACACCATATATTTT	CASSRGIPGSGNTIYF
TRBV20-1	many	TRBJ1-5	NA	TGCAGTGCTAGAGATGTTGGCGGGGATCAGCCCCAGCATTTT	CSARDVGGDQPQHF
TRBV28	NA	TRBJ1-6	NA	TGTGCCAGCAGGTTGACAGGCGTTCCTAATTCACCCCTCCACTTT	CASRLTGVPNSPLHF
TRBV15	many	TRBJ1-5	NA	TGTGCCACCAGCAAAGATCAGGGTACAGTGAGCAATCAGCCCCAGCATTTT	CATSKDQGTVSNQPQHF
TRBV7-7	many	TRBJ2-1	NA	TGTGCTAGCAGCCCAACGGGGGCGGATAATGAGCAGTTCTTC	CASSPTGADNEQFF
TRBV7-9	NA	TRBJ2-5	NA	TGTGCCAGCAGCCCGGGGCCATACGGGGAGACCCAGTACTTC	CASSPGPYGETQYF
TRBV4-1	few	TRBJ2-2	NA	TGCGCCAGCAGCCAAGAATGGCCCGTCGGGGAGCTGTTTTTT	CASSQEWPVGELFF
TRBV24-1	many	TRBJ2-7	TRBD1	TGTGCCACCCGCCGGGACAGGGGGCCAAACGAGCAGTACTTC	CATRRDRGPNEQYF
TRBV12-3/TRBV12-4	medium-sized	TRBJ2-1	NA	TGTGCCAGCGGGCCCGTCGCTGGGGAGCAGTTCTTC	CASGPVAGEQFF
TRBV20-1	NA	TRBJ1-2	NA	TGCAGTGCTAGTCCACAGGGATGGGGAGGCTATGGCTACACCTTC	CSASPQGWGGYGYTF
TRBV5-1	NA	TRBJ2-7	NA	TGCGCCAGCAGCTTTTTTTCGGGTAGGGGGTACGAGCAGTACTTC	CASSFFSGRGYEQYF
TRBV7-9	many	TRBJ1-4	NA	TGTGCCAGCAGCTTAGCGCTTGGTGAAAAACTGTTTTTT	CASSLALGEKLFF
TRBV6-1	few	TRBJ1-5	NA	TGTGCCAGCAGTGAATTGTGGGGCCCTTGGCCCCAGCATTTT	CASSELWGPWPQHF
TRBV3-1	few	TRBJ2-7	TRBD1	TGTGCCAGCAGCCAGTCCGGGACAGGGGCGCAGTACTTC	CASSQSGTGAQYF
TRBV10-3	NA	TRBJ1-3	TRBD1	TGTGCCTCCCACAGGGGGCTCGGAAACACCATATATTTT	CASHRGLGNTIYF
TRBV4-2	NA	TRBJ2-3	TRBD1	TGTGCCAGCACACAACTAGGACAGGGGGAGAAAGATACGCAGTATTTT	CASTQLGQGEKDTQYF
TRBV7-9	many	TRBJ2-5	TRBD2	TGTGCCAGCAGCTCGATGACTAGCGGGGGGGTCGAGACCCAGTACTTC	CASSSMTSGGVETQYF
TRBV6-2/TRBV6-3	many	TRBJ2-3	NA	TGTGCCAGCAGTTACTCGACGACGGACCGCACAGATACGCAGTATTTT	CASSYSTTDRTDTQYF
TRBV27	many	TRBJ1-1	NA	TGTGCCAGCAGTTTATCGATGGGGGGCACTGAAGCTTTCTTT	CASSLSMGGTEAFF
TRBV4-1	many	TRBJ1-6	NA	TGCGCCAGCAGCCAGGCAAGCCCGAGTAATTCACCCCTCCACTTT	CASSQASPSNSPLHF
TRBV18	NA	TRBJ1-1	NA	TGTGCCAGCTCACCACTCTCAGGGAAGGGCACTGAAGCTTTCTTT	CASSPLSGKGTEAFF
TRBV24-1	NA	TRBJ1-5	NA	TGTGCCACCAGTTTAGGGGGGTATCAGCCCCAGCATTTT	CATSLGGYQPQHF
TRBV5-1	many	TRBJ2-5	NA	TGCGCCAGCAGCCTAGGACGCAACCAAGAGACCCAGTACTTC	CASSLGRNQETQYF
TRBV27	many	TRBJ2-3	TRBD2	TGTGCCAGCAGTTTAGGGCGGGGGGGCTACGATACGCAGTATTTT	CASSLGRGGYDTQYF
TRBV25-1	NA	TRBJ1-3	NA	TGTGCCAGCGCAGCTCCGGGACATTTCTCTGGAAACACCATATATTTT	CASAAPGHFSGNTIYF
TRBV29-1	NA	TRBJ1-1	NA	TGCAGTGGACATATCATGAACACTGAAGCTTTCTTT	CSGHIMNTEAFF
TRBV7-9	many	TRBJ2-3	TRBD1	TGTGCCAGCAGCCCCGGGACAGGGGGCACAGATACGCAGTATTTT	CASSPGTGGTDTQYF
TRBV6-1	few	TRBJ2-7	NA	TGTGCCAGCAGTGAGACAGTGACCTACGAGCAGTACTTC	CASSETVTYEQYF
TRBV20-1	NA	TRBJ1-5	NA	TGCAGCGCAGCGGCAGCCAATCAGCCCCAGCATTTT	CSAAAANQPQHF
TRBV20-1	many	TRBJ2-7	TRBD2	TGCAGTGCTAGACCACTAGCGGGGGGGCCCTACGAGCAGTACTTC	CSARPLAGGPYEQYF
TRBV20-1	NA	TRBJ2-4	TRBD2	TGCAGTGCCCCTACGACTAGCGGCTACAAAAACATTCAGTACTTC	CSAPTTSGYKNIQYF
TRBV6-2/TRBV6-3	many	TRBJ2-7	NA	TGTGCCAGCAGACCAACTGGACGGTACTCCTACGAGCAGTACTTC	CASRPTGRYSYEQYF
TRBV7-9	NA	TRBJ2-2	NA	TGTGCCAGCAGCTTAGGGCAGGGGAGCACCGGGGAGCTGTTTTTT	CASSLGQGSTGELFF
TRBV18	NA	TRBJ2-5	TRBD2	TGTGCCAGCTCACTGTTAGCGGGGAACCAAGAGACCCAGTACTTC	CASSLLAGNQETQYF
TRBV4-3	many	TRBJ1-2	NA	TGCGCCAGCAGCCAAGACCCACAGGACTCAGGCGGCTACACCTTC	CASSQDPQDSGGYTF
TRBV7-2	NA	TRBJ2-1	TRBD2	TGTGCCAGCAGTAAACGACTAGCGGGAGACTATGAGCAGTTCTTC	CASSKRLAGDYEQFF
TRBV5-1	many	TRBJ2-2	TRBD1	TGCGCCAGCAGCCCCAGACAGGGGAACACCGGGGAGCTGTTTTTT	CASSPRQGNTGELFF
TRBV19	NA	TRBJ2-3	NA	TGTGCCAGTAGTATGAAAAGCAAGGGAGATACGCAGTATTTT	CASSMKSKGDTQYF
TRBV20-1	few	TRBJ1-2	NA	TGCAGTGCTAGAGACCCTGGATCCTATGGCTACACCTTC	CSARDPGSYGYTF
TRBV5-1	NA	TRBJ2-7	TRBD2	TGCGCCAGCAGCAGCGGGGGGCCTCCCTCCTACGAGCAGTACTTC	CASSSGGPPSYEQYF
TRBV6-6	many	TRBJ1-5	NA	TGTGCCAGCTCTAGACAGGATCAGCCCCAGCATTTT	CASSRQDQPQHF
TRBV20-1	once	TRBJ2-7	NA	TGCAGTGCTAGCCCAACGACCATCCACGAGCAGTACTTC	CSASPTTIHEQYF
TRBV20-1	few	TRBJ1-1	TRBD1	TGCAGTGCCAAGACAGGGCCCGGGACTGAAGCTTTCTTT	CSAKTGPGTEAFF
TRBV7-2	many	TRBJ2-1	TRBD2	TGTGCCAGCAGCTTAAACGCGGGGGGGACCTACAATGAGCAGTTCTTC	CASSLNAGGTYNEQFF
TRBV20-1	few	TRBJ2-2	TRBD2	TGCAGTGCTAGACGGGAGGGCCGGTTCGGGGAGCTGTTTTTT	CSARREGRFGELFF
TRBV20-1	many	TRBJ2-2	TRBD2	TGCAGTGCCCCGGCACTAGCGGCACCCACCGGGGAGCTGTTTTTT	CSAPALAAPTGELFF
TRBV5-1	many	TRBJ2-3	NA	TGCGCCAGCAGCCCGGACGGGGGCCGCACAGATACGCAGTATTTT	CASSPDGGRTDTQYF
TRBV6-1	NA	TRBJ2-7	TRBD1	TGTGCCAGCAGTGAGGTTGCAGGGGGCAACGAGCAGTACTTC	CASSEVAGGNEQYF
TRBV7-9	many	TRBJ2-5	NA	TGTGCCAGCAGCCCATCCAGGAGACGGGCCATCCAAGAGACCCAGTACTTC	CASSPSRRRAIQETQYF
TRBV6-1	few	TRBJ1-2	NA	TGTGCCAGCAAATCAGGGTCTGATCGCTATGGCTACACCTTC	CASKSGSDRYGYTF
TRBV7-2	many	TRBJ2-1	NA	TGTGCCAGCAGCTTAGGTATTCCTTCCAATGAGCAGTTCTTC	CASSLGIPSNEQFF
TRBV28	many	TRBJ1-1	NA	TGTGCCAGCAGTTTCGTGGCAGGGACCGCAGCTTTCTTT	CASSFVAGTAAFF